Listed here are 31 T cell receptor beta chains from one sample, sequenced in a study of T cell changes during pregnancy in multiple sclerosis. Generated by immunoSEQ multiplex PCR, the TCRdb table keeps only in-frame clones and is missing some. Of 50,000 to 65,000 clones in the sample, approximately 93% were seen once. The sequencing used CD8+ T cells from peripheral blood mononuclear cells, collected in the second trimester of pregnancy. These receptors originate from a female donor with multiple sclerosis, enrolled in a pregnancy study.

This chain links TRBV5-1 with TRBJ1-1, with TRBD1 matching over 8 bases. J gave up 1 base and V 4 bases, and 9 bases lay outside the gene matches. The CDR3 totals 16 residues. The V gene's germline CDR1 is SGHRS and CDR2 YFSETQ. CDR3 sequence reads: CASSPGAGGSNTEAFF. The CDR3 DNA reads as TGCGCCAGCAGCCCTGGTGCAGGGGGCTCGAACACTGAAGCTTTCTTT.

As for this clone: An end of the junction does not agree with germline; a read error may underlie this. J is TRBJ1-1 and V is TRBV27; a possible D gene is TRBD1 (5 bases). From germline, CDR1 is MNHEY and CDR2 SMNVEV (reference sequence). This CDR3 has 14 amino acids. The CDR3 nucleotides are TGTGCCGGCAGCGGGGGTTCCTTTAACACTGAAGCTTTCTTT. As protein: CAGSGGSFNTEAFF.

The count of this clone is one. The chain employs TRBV27 and TRBJ2-7; 10 positions agree with TRBD1. CDR3 length: 13 residues. Trimming at V came to 5 bases and at J to 3 bases, leaving 1 base not matched to a gene. Germline V CDR1 and CDR2: MNHEY, SMNVEV (reference sequence). This CDR3 reads CASSRTGGYEQYF. In nucleotides, the CDR3 is TGTGCCAGCAGTCGGACAGGGGGCTACGAGCAGTACTTC.

This clone was found a few times. This sequence joins TRBV15 and TRBJ1-5; D gene unclear. The CDR3 is 12 amino acids. Per germline, CDR1 LNHNV and CDR2 YYDKDF (reference sequence). Between the trimmed V and J ends, which lost 5 bases and 4 bases, there was a span of 6 bases. CDR3 amino acids: CATSLPNQPQHF. CDR3 nucleotide sequence: TGTGCCACCAGCCTACCTAATCAGCCCCAGCATTTT.

V is TRBV5-6 and J is TRBJ2-7; D is unresolved. Trimming cost V 1 base and J 3 bases, with 8 bases left between them. CDR3 size: 13 residues. CDR1 and CDR2 (germline): SGHDT, YYEEEE. CDR3: CASSLRHRYEQYF. CDR3 nucleotides: TGTGCCAGCAGCTTGAGACACCGCTACGAGCAGTACTTC.

The rearrangement uses TRBV29-1 and TRBJ1-5, with D possibly TRBD1 on 5 matching bases. The CDR3 is 13 residues long. Trimming took 7 bases from V and 0 from J, leaving 10 bases between them. From germline, CDR1 is SQVTM and CDR2 ANQGSEA. CDR3 DNA sequence: TGCAGCGCTGGCAGGGATAGCAATCAGCCCCAGCATTTT. Translating gives CSAGRDSNQPQHF. Full variable domain (rest looked up from reference TRBV29-1 and TRBJ1-5): SAVISQKPSRDICQRGTSLTIQCQVDSQVTMMFWYRQQPGQSLTLIATANQGSEATYESGFVIDKFPISRPNLTFSTLTVSNMSPEDSSIYLCSAGRDSNQPQHFGDGTRLSIL.

This chain uses TRBV6-5 with TRBJ2-1; a possible D gene is TRBD2 (5 bases). The CDR3 runs to 15 residues. From germline, CDR1 is MNHEY and CDR2 SVGAGI. The V and J ends lost 2 bases and 5 bases respectively, with 13 bases between them. CDR3 nucleotide sequence: TGTGCCAGCAGTTACCGGGGTTACAGAGACAATGAGCAGTTCTTC. Amino acid sequence: CASSYRGYRDNEQFF.

This clone appeared a single time. This chain connects TRBV7-6 to TRBJ2-1, with 9 bases aligning to TRBD2. CDR1 and CDR2 (germline): SGHVS, FNYEAQ. Trimming at V came to 5 bases and at J to 5 bases, leaving 13 bases not matched to a gene. The CDR3 covers 17 residues. Written as DNA, the CDR3 is TGTGCCAGCAGCCGTGATATTAGCGGGAGATTAGACAATGAGCAGTTCTTC. It is translated as CASSRDISGRLDNEQFF.

J is TRBJ2-7 and V is TRBV7-6, with D maybe TRBD1 (6 bases). The germline V and J ends were trimmed by 4 bases and 5 bases, with 12 bases remaining between them. This CDR3 comprises 13 residues. Germline V CDR1 and CDR2: SGHVS, FNYEAQ. CDR3 nucleotides: TGTGCCAGCAGCTACACTACAGGGAACGAGCAGTACTTC. Protein sequence: CASSYTTGNEQYF.

V gene TRBV13 combines with J gene TRBJ1-3; D gene unclear. The CDR3 is 14 amino acids. Trimming took off 0 bases at V and 2 bases at J, with 5 bases between the two ends. Looked up from germline, CDR1 is PRHDT and CDR2 is FYEKMQ (reference sequence). The CDR3 region is CASSLGRTGNTIYF. The CDR3 coding sequence is TGTGCCAGCAGCTTAGGGAGAACTGGAAACACCATATATTTT.

This clone came up a few times. This chain uses TRBV29-1 with TRBJ1-1; D is ambiguous. The CDR3 is made up of 12 amino acids. CDR1 is SQVTM and CDR2 is ANQGSEA in the germline V gene. Trimming cost V 3 bases and J 1 base, with 6 bases left between them. The CDR3 is CSVDSGNTEAFF. As DNA, the CDR3 is TGCAGCGTTGACAGCGGGAACACTGAAGCTTTCTTT.

This chain connects TRBV27 to TRBJ1-2, with 9 nucleotides matching TRBD1. With 1 base clipped from V and 4 bases from J, the junction kept 1 base outside the gene matches. The CDR3 consists of 14 residues. CDR1 is MNHEY and CDR2 is SMNVEV in the germline V gene (reference sequence). DNA of the CDR3: TGTGCCAGCAGTTTATTGGGACAGGGCTATGGCTACACCTTC. Translated, it gives CASSLLGQGYGYTF.

The genes are TRBV15 and TRBJ1-1, with unresolved D. Trimming stripped 5 bases from V and 1 base from J, with 5 bases between. Germline values: CDR1 LNHNV, CDR2 YYDKDF (reference sequence). The CDR3 has 12 amino acids. In DNA, the CDR3 is TGTGCCACCAGCCACTGGAACACTGAAGCTTTCTTT. It is translated as CATSHWNTEAFF. The whole variable domain, remainder taken from reference TRBV15 and TRBJ1-1, is DAMVIQNPRYQVTQFGKPVTLSCSQTLNHNVMYWYQQKSSQAPKLLFHYYDKDFNNEADTPDNFQSRRPNTSFCFLDIRSPGLGDTAMYLCATSHWNTEAFFGQGTRLTVV.

V gene TRBV4-1 combines with J gene TRBJ2-7, with 8 bases identical to TRBD2. The CDR3 has 14 amino acids. In germline, CDR1 is MGHRA, CDR2 YSYEKL. V shed 4 bases and J 4 bases; nucleotides not matched to a gene: 6. CDR3 amino acids: CASSPPGLGYEQYF. The CDR3, as DNA: TGCGCCAGCAGCCCCCCGGGACTAGGATACGAGCAGTACTTC.

The rearrangement links TRBV27 to TRBJ2-7; weak D call: TRBD2 (7 bases). V lost 5 bases and J 4 bases, leaving 15 bases between the germline ends. The CDR3 consists of 14 residues. Germline V CDR1 and CDR2: MNHEY, SMNVEV (reference sequence). CDR3 residues: CASSRGLAAYEQYF. The DNA of the CDR3 is TGTGCCAGCAGTCGGGGGCTAGCGGCGTACGAGCAGTACTTC.

This sequence joins TRBV9 and TRBJ2-5; D gene unclear. Germline CDR1 SGDLS, CDR2 YYNGEE. The V and J ends lost 2 bases and 6 bases respectively, with 11 bases between them. The CDR3 is made up of 13 amino acids. The CDR3 DNA follows: TGTGCCAGCAGCGTGTGGAGTGGAAAGACCCAGTACTTC. It yields the protein CASSVWSGKTQYF. The full variable domain, rest sourced from reference TRBV9 and TRBJ2-5, is DSGVTQTPKHLITATGQRVTLRCSPRSGDLSVYWYQQSLDQGLQFLIQYYNGEERAKGNILERFSAQQFPDLHSELNLSSLELGDSALYFCASSVWSGKTQYFGPGTRLLVL.

V and J are TRBV7-7 and TRBJ2-5; TRBD1 is a possible D gene (6 bases). This CDR3 spans 15 amino acids. Trimming removed 3 bases at V and 5 bases at J, with 16 bases between. Looked up from germline, CDR1 is SSHAT and CDR2 is FNYEAQ (reference sequence). The CDR3 here is CASSFFTGTGETQYF. CDR3 sequence (DNA): TGTGCCAGCAGCTTTTTTACAGGGACCGGGGAGACCCAGTACTTC. The full variable domain, completed using reference TRBV7-7 and TRBJ2-5, is GAGVSQSPRYKVTKRGQDVTLRCDPISSHATLYWYQQALGQGPEFLTYFNYEAQPDKSGLPSDRFSAERPEGSISTLTIQRTEQRDSAMYRCASSFFTGTGETQYFGPGTRLLVL.

The chain couples TRBV27 to TRBJ2-2; unclear D gene. In germline, CDR1 is MNHEY, CDR2 SMNVEV (reference sequence). V lost 5 bases, J lost 6 bases, and 10 bases lay in between. The CDR3 is 13 amino acids. CDR3 amino acids: CASSRTEAGELFF. The CDR3 coding sequence is TGTGCCAGCAGTAGAACAGAAGCCGGGGAGCTGTTTTTT.

The chain couples TRBV6-1 to TRBJ2-2, with 11 nucleotides matching TRBD2. The CDR3 extends over 15 amino acids. In germline, CDR1 is MNHNS, CDR2 SASEGT. Unmatched junction bases numbered 2, after V lost 3 bases and J lost 5 bases. The CDR3 DNA sequence: TGTGCCAGCAGTGAGGTAGCGGGAGGGACCGGGGAGCTGTTTTTT. Translating gives CASSEVAGGTGELFF.

This sequence joins TRBV12-2 and TRBJ2-1; TRBD2, the table's D call, was not compared with the DNA. TRBV12-2 is a listed pseudogene. The CDR3 has 16 residues. CDR3 loop: CASRSPGLAGSNEQFF. The CDR3 DNA follows: TGTGCAAGTCGCTCTCCGGGACTAGCGGGAAGCAATGAGCAGTTCTTC.

The V and J genes are TRBV2 and TRBJ2-3; 7 bases match TRBD2. V shed 4 bases and J 3 bases; nucleotides not matched to a gene: 4. The CDR3 length is 14 residues. Germline-derived CDR1 and CDR2 are SNHLY and FYNNEI. Here the CDR3 reads CASSVSGITDTQYF. In DNA, the CDR3 is TGTGCCAGCAGTGTCAGCGGGATAACAGATACGCAGTATTTT.

This chain joins TRBV28 and TRBJ1-1; D perhaps matches TRBD1 (5 bases). V dropped 7 bases and J dropped 4 bases, with 16 bases sitting between them. This CDR3 has 14 amino acids. In germline, CDR1 is MDHEN, CDR2 SYDVKM. This CDR3 reads CASTYLRGVTEAFF. The CDR3, as DNA: TGTGCCAGCACCTACCTACGGGGGGTCACTGAAGCTTTCTTT.

The chain employs TRBV5-1 and TRBJ2-3; D gene ambiguous. V was shortened by 0 bases and J by 6 bases, with 11 bases between the two germline ends. Germline V gene sequence: CDR1 SGHRS, CDR2 YFSETQ. The CDR3 is made up of 14 amino acids. For the CDR3, the DNA is TGCGCCAGCAGCTTGGAGTCTAGTTCGGATACGCAGTATTTT. Its translation: CASSLESSSDTQYF.

The rearrangement uses TRBV7-3 and TRBJ2-3, with 10 bases matching TRBD2. With 2 bases clipped from V and 6 bases from J, the junction kept 5 bases outside the gene matches. Germline CDR1 is SGHTA and CDR2 is FQGTGA. The CDR3 totals 15 residues. The CDR3 here is CASSLLAGVPDTQYF. CDR3 nucleotides: TGTGCCAGCAGCTTACTAGCGGGAGTCCCCGATACGCAGTATTTT.

This sequence joins TRBV21-1 and TRBJ2-3; TRBD1, the table's D call, lacks a check against the DNA. TRBV21-1 is designated a pseudogene. The CDR3 covers 19 residues. CDR3 residues: CASSSRDRGYVTSTDTQYF. The CDR3 DNA reads TGTGCCAGCAGCTCAAGGGACAGGGGGTACGTTACTAGCACAGATACGCAGTATTTT.

This chain connects TRBV12-2 to TRBJ2-7; TRBD2, the table's D call, lacks a check against the DNA. TRBV12-2 represents a pseudogene. This CDR3 spans 13 amino acids. Written as DNA, the CDR3 is TGTGCAAGTCGCTTGGGGGGAAGCTACGAGCAGTACTTC. Its protein is CASRLGGSYEQYF.

This rearrangement joins TRBV6-4 to TRBJ2-1, with 8 positions matching TRBD2. V was pared by 4 bases and J by 6 bases, with 14 bases of the junction left unmatched. Germline-derived CDR1 and CDR2 are MRHNA and SNTAGT. The CDR3 loop spans 17 amino acids. CDR3 residues: CASSVEAGVPMSNEQFF. CDR3 coding DNA: TGTGCCAGCAGTGTGGAAGCGGGAGTACCGATGTCCAATGAGCAGTTCTTC.

This sequence joins TRBV27 and TRBJ2-1; D perhaps matches TRBD1 (6 bases). The V end was cut by 5 bases, the J end by 2 bases, with 13 bases between. The CDR3 has 15 amino acids. Germline V gene data show CDR1 as MNHEY and CDR2 as SMNVEV (reference sequence). CDR3 coding DNA: TGTGCCAGCAGTCCAATACAGGGAGCCTACAATGAGCAGTTCTTC. This encodes CASSPIQGAYNEQFF.

Turning to this clone: This same CDR3 is encoded by further DNA sequences in the sample. This CDR3 is CASSIDRYNEQFF. CDR3 nucleotide sequence: TGTGCCAGTAGTATAGACAGATACAATGAGCAGTTCTTC. The chain joins TRBV19 to TRBJ2-1; D unresolved. Germline assignment: CDR1 LNHDA and CDR2 SQIVND (reference sequence). The CDR3 length is 13 residues. V was pared by 0 bases and J by 4 bases, with 4 bases between.

The J gene is TRBJ2-7, the V gene TRBV27; a weak D match, TRBD1 (5 bases). Germline V gene data show CDR1 as MNHEY and CDR2 as SMNVEV (reference sequence). V lost 6 bases and J lost 2, with 11 bases in between. The CDR3 extends over 13 amino acids. The CDR3 protein is CASSQGQAYEQYF. The CDR3 nucleotides are TGTGCCAGCAGCCAAGGACAAGCCTACGAGCAGTACTTC.

The chain has TRBV4-1 and TRBJ1-1, with D possibly TRBD1 on 6 matching bases. The V gene lost 4 bases and the J gene lost 1 base, with 16 bases spanning the gap. Germline CDR1 reads MGHRA; CDR2 reads YSYEKL. This CDR3 region has 16 residues. The chain's CDR3 is CASSLGGGTWNTEAFF. In nucleotides, the CDR3 is TGCGCCAGCAGCCTGGGAGGGGGGACCTGGAACACTGAAGCTTTCTTT.